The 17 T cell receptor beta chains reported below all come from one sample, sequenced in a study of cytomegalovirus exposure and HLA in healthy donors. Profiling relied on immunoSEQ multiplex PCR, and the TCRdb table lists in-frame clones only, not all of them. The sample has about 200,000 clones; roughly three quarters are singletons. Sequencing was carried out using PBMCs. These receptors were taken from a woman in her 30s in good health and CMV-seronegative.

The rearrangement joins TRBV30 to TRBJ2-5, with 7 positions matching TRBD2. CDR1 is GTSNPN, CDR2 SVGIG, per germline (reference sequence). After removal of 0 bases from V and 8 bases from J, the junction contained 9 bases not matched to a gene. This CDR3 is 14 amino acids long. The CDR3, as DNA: TGTGCCTGGAGTGTAGCGGGGACCCTTGGAACCCAGTACTTC. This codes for CAWSVAGTLGTQYF.

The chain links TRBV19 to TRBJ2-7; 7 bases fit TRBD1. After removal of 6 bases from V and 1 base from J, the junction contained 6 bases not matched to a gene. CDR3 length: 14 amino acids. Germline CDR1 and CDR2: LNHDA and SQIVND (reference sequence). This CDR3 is CASRRQGWSYEQYF. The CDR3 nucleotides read TGTGCCAGTAGACGACAGGGATGGTCCTACGAGCAGTACTTC.

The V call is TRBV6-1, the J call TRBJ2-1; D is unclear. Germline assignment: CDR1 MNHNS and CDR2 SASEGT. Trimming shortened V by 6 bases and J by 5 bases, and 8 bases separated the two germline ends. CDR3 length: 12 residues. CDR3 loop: CASRKQHNEQFF. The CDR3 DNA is TGTGCCAGCAGAAAACAACACAATGAGCAGTTCTTC.

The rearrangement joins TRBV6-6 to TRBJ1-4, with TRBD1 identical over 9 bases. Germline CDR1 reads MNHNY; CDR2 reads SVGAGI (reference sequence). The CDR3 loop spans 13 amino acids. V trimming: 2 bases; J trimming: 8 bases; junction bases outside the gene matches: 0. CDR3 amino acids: CASSYGTGEKLFF. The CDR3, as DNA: TGTGCCAGCAGTTACGGGACAGGGGAAAAACTGTTTTTT.

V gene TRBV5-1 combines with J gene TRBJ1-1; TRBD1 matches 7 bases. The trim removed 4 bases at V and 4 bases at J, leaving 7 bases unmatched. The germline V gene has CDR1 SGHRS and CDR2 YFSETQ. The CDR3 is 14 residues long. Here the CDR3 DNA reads TGCGCCAGCAGCCTAACCGACAGGGCCACTGAAGCTTTCTTT. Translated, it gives CASSLTDRATEAFF.

CDR3 bases: TGTGCCAGCAGCTTAGCAGGACTAGCGAGCACCGGGGAGCTGTTTTTT. Protein sequence: CASSLAGLASTGELFF. The chain uses TRBV11-2 and TRBJ2-2; 9 bases map to TRBD2. The ends lost 1 base at V and 4 bases at J; junction bases unmatched: 4. Germline assignment: CDR1 SGHAT and CDR2 FQNNGV. The CDR3 runs 16 residues.

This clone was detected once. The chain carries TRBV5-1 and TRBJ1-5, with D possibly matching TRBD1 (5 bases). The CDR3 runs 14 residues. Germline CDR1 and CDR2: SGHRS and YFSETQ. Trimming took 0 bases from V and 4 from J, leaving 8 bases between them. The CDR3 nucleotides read TGCGCCAGCAGCTTGGAGGGGAAAAATCAGCCCCAGCATTTT. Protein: CASSLEGKNQPQHF.

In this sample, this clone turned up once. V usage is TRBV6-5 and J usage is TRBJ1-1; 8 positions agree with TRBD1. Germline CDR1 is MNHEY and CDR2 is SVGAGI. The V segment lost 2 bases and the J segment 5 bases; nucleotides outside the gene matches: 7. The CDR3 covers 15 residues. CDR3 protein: CASSYAQGARTEAFF. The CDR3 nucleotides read TGTGCCAGCAGTTACGCGCAGGGGGCAAGGACTGAAGCTTTCTTT.

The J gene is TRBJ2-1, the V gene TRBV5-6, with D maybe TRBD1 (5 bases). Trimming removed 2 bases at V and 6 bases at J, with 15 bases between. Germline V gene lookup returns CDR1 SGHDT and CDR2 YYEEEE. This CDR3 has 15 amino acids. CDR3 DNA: TGTGCCAGCAGCTTAAACAGGCCTAGGGCCAATGAGCAGTTCTTC. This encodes CASSLNRPRANEQFF.

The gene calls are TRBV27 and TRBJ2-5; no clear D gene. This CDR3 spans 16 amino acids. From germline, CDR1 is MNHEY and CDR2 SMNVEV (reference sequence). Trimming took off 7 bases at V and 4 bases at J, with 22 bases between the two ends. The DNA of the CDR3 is TGTGCCAGCACCCTACACCGGATCGCGGAGCGAGAGACCCAGTACTTC. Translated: CASTLHRIAERETQYF.

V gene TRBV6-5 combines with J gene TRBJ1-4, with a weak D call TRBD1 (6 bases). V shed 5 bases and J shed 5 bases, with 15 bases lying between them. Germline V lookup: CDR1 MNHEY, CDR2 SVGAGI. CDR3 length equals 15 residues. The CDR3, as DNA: TGTGCCAGCAGTAGCCGGGACAAGTCAAATGAAAAACTGTTTTTT. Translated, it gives CASSSRDKSNEKLFF.

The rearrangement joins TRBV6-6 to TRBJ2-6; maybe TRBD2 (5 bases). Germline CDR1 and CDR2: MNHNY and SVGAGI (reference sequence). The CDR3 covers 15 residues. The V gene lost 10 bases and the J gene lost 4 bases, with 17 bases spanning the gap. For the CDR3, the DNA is TGTGCCACCGGGCGGGCGGTCGGCGGGGCCAACGTCCTGACTTTC. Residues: CATGRAVGGANVLTF.

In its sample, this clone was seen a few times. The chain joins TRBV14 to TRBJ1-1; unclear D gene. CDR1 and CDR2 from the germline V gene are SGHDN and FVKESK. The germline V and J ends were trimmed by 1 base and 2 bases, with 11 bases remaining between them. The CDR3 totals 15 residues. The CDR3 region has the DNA TGTGCCAGCAGCCAAGCCGGGGTGTTAAACACTGAAGCTTTCTTT. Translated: CASSQAGVLNTEAFF.

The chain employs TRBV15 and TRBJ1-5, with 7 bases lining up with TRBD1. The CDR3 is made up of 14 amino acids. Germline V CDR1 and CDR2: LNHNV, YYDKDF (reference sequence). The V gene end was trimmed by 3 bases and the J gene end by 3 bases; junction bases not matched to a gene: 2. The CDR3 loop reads CATSRTGSNQPQHF. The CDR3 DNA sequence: TGTGCCACCAGCAGGACAGGGTCCAATCAGCCCCAGCATTTT. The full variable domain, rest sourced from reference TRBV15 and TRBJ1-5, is DAMVIQNPRYQVTQFGKPVTLSCSQTLNHNVMYWYQQKSSQAPKLLFHYYDKDFNNEADTPDNFQSRRPNTSFCFLDIRSPGLGDTAMYLCATSRTGSNQPQHFGDGTRLSIL.

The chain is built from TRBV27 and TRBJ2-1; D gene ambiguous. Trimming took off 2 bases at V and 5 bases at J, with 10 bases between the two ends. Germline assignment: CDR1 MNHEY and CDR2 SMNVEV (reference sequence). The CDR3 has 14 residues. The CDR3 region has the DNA TGTGCCAGCAGTTTAAGAGGCACCAACAATGAGCAGTTCTTC. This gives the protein CASSLRGTNNEQFF.

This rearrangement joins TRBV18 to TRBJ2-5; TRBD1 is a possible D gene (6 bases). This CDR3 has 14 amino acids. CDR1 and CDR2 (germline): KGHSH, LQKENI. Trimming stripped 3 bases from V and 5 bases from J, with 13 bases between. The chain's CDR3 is CASSPPGARETQYF. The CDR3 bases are TGTGCCAGCTCACCGCCAGGGGCCCGGGAGACCCAGTACTTC.

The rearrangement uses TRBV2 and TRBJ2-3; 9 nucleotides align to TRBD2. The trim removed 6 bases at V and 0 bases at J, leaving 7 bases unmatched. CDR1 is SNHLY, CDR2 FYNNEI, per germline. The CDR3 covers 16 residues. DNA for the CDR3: TGTGCCAGCAGCCTCAGTACTAGCGGGAGCACAGATACGCAGTATTTT. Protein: CASSLSTSGSTDTQYF.